These 15 T cell receptor beta chains were sequenced from one sample in a study of early stage breast cancer tumors (dated by TCRdb to 2016 to 2017). The protocol used for the library was the immunoSEQ multiplex PCR assay. TCRdb took this table from immuneACCESS and kept in-frame rearrangements with V and J called. Such tables lack part of the clones; where checked against another copy, unresolved V genes explain under half of the gap, and the rest is unexplained. This sample has 30,000 to 40,000 clones in its table, and roughly 72% of those were observed once. Under 7% of the sample rests with the top ten. Sequencing was carried out using blood. These receptors were obtained from a person aged 55 to 69 with breast cancer.

The chain has TRBV16 and TRBJ2-1; D is ambiguous. CDR3 length: 15 amino acids. V dropped 8 bases and J dropped 2 bases, with 16 bases sitting between them. CDR1 and CDR2 (germline): KGHSY, FQNENV. The DNA of the CDR3 is TGTGCCAGCTGCAATCGGCGGTACCCCTACAATGAGCAGTTCTTC. Translating it yields CASCNRRYPYNEQFF.

This chain links TRBV6-6 with TRBJ1-2, with D possibly matching TRBD1 (5 bases). CDR3 length: 13 residues. From germline, CDR1 is MNHNY and CDR2 SVGAGI (reference sequence). Trimming left V 4 bases short and J 8 bases short, with 14 bases between. In DNA, the CDR3 is TGTGCCAGCAGTTCCCAGGGATCCCTGGGCTACACCTTC. This translates into CASSSQGSLGYTF.

The chain is built from TRBV4-1 and TRBJ1-5, with a possible D match to TRBD1 (5 bases). Germline CDR1 reads MGHRA; CDR2 reads YSYEKL. V lost 4 bases and J lost 5, with 12 bases in between. The CDR3 loop spans 14 amino acids. CDR3 in DNA: TGCGCCAGCAGCCTAGGACACAGACATCAGCCCCAGCATTTT. Its protein product is CASSLGHRHQPQHF.

This clone is large (0.1 to 1%). This chain links TRBV15 with TRBJ1-2; a possible D gene is TRBD1 (6 bases). Germline V gene data show CDR1 as LNHNV and CDR2 as YYDKDF (reference sequence). With 3 bases removed from V and 0 bases from J, the gap between germline ends came to 14 bases. This CDR3 is 16 amino acids long. The CDR3 DNA sequence: TGTGCCACCAGCAGTTTTACACAGGGAGCTAACTATGGCTACACCTTC. It translates to CATSSFTQGANYGYTF.

The V call is TRBV4-1, the J call TRBJ1-1; 8 bases align to TRBD1. V was clipped by 4 bases and J by 4 bases; unmatched bases: 8. Germline loops: CDR1 MGHRA, CDR2 YSYEKL. CDR3 length: 15 amino acids. CDR3: CASSRTAGGITEAFF. CDR3 coding DNA: TGCGCCAGCAGCCGGACTGCAGGGGGCATCACTGAAGCTTTCTTT.

This clone was detected a few times. The J gene is TRBJ1-4, the V gene TRBV5-4; 9 bases are a match to TRBD1. The trim removed 3 bases at V and 8 bases at J, leaving 8 bases unmatched. The CDR3 runs to 15 residues. Germline V CDR1 and CDR2: SGHNT, YYREEE (reference sequence). The CDR3 region is CASSSKQGAGEKLFF. CDR3 sequence (DNA): TGTGCCAGCAGCTCTAAACAGGGGGCGGGGGAAAAACTGTTTTTT.

The chain has TRBV11-2 and TRBJ2-1, with TRBD2 identical over 7 bases. The CDR3 spans 15 residues. J was trimmed by 4 bases and V by 5 bases; bases with no gene match: 8. The germline CDR1 and CDR2 sequences are SGHAT and FQNNGV. The CDR3 bases are TGTGCCAGCAGCCCAGACCAGCGGGGTTACAATGAGCAGTTCTTC. It codes for CASSPDQRGYNEQFF.

This clone has just one count. The chain couples TRBV2 to TRBJ1-1; D is ambiguous. The CDR3 consists of 12 residues. Germline loops: CDR1 SNHLY, CDR2 FYNNEI. Trimming pared 9 bases from V and 7 bases from J, leaving 15 bases between. CDR3 bases: TGTGCCAGTAAGATGGGGTTTTTTGAAGCTTTCTTT. Amino acids: CASKMGFFEAFF. Supplemented by reference TRBV2 and TRBJ1-1, the full variable domain reads EPEVTQTPSHQVTQMGQEVILRCVPISNHLYFYWYRQILGQKVEFLVSFYNNEISEKSEIFDDQFSVERPDGSNFTLKIRSTKLEDSAMYFCASKMGFFEAFFGQGTRLTVV.

The chain uses TRBV11-1 and TRBJ2-5, with 7 bases aligning to TRBD1. Germline CDR1 SGHAT, CDR2 FQDESV (reference sequence). The CDR3 consists of 15 residues. J was trimmed by 4 bases and V by 2 bases; bases with no gene match: 7. The CDR3 DNA reads TGTGCCAGCAGCTTAAAGGGTTACAGGGGAGAGACCCAGTACTTC. This gives the protein CASSLKGYRGETQYF.

This chain joins TRBV4-2 and TRBJ2-7; 12 nucleotides align to TRBD1. The CDR3 consists of 16 residues. With V trimmed by 1 base and J by 5 bases, 6 bases remained unmatched. Germline loops: CDR1 LGHNA, CDR2 YNFKEQ. The CDR3 DNA follows: TGTGCCAGCAGCCAAGGGGGACAGGGGGCCGTTGACGAGCAGTACTTC. Translation gives CASSQGGQGAVDEQYF.

In this sample, this clone turned up a few times. The chain has TRBV20-1 and TRBJ2-5; D gene unclear. CDR1 and CDR2 from the germline V gene are DFQATT and SNEGSKA (reference sequence). This CDR3 has 11 residues. V lost 2 bases to trimming and J lost 2 bases, with 3 bases between them. CDR3 in amino acids: CSARLQETQYF. CDR3 DNA sequence: TGCAGTGCTAGACTTCAAGAGACCCAGTACTTC.

V gene TRBV27 combines with J gene TRBJ1-5; 7 bases line up with TRBD1. The V segment lost 5 bases and the J segment 5 bases; nucleotides outside the gene matches: 9. CDR3 length: 15 residues. Germline V gives CDR1 MNHEY, CDR2 SMNVEV (reference sequence). The CDR3: CASSTQTGSHQPQHF. DNA of the CDR3: TGTGCCAGCAGTACACAGACAGGGAGCCATCAGCCCCAGCATTTT.

This clone showed up just once. The V call is TRBV19, the J call TRBJ1-5, with D uncertain. CDR1 is LNHDA, CDR2 SQIVND, per germline (reference sequence). With 5 bases removed from V and 3 bases from J, the gap between germline ends came to 8 bases. The CDR3 has 13 residues. CDR3 coding DNA: TGTGCCAGTAGTCTCGGACTCAATCAGCCCCAGCATTTT. Its protein product is CASSLGLNQPQHF.

The V call is TRBV29-1, the J call TRBJ1-2; no clear D. V was clipped by 3 bases and J by 8 bases, with 10 bases between them. The CDR3 extends over 11 amino acids. Germline V gene data show CDR1 as SQVTM and CDR2 as ANQGSEA. The CDR3 is CSVDETYGYTF. The CDR3 coding sequence is TGCAGCGTTGATGAGACCTACGGCTACACCTTC.

The chain uses TRBV28 and TRBJ2-7; possible D gene TRBD1, 5 bases. V was cut by 10 bases and J by 3 bases, with 13 bases left in between. The CDR3 runs to 12 residues. Germline loops: CDR1 MDHEN, CDR2 SYDVKM. The CDR3 coding sequence is TGTGCCACGACAGTCCCGGGCTACGAGCAGTACTTC. It yields the protein CATTVPGYEQYF.